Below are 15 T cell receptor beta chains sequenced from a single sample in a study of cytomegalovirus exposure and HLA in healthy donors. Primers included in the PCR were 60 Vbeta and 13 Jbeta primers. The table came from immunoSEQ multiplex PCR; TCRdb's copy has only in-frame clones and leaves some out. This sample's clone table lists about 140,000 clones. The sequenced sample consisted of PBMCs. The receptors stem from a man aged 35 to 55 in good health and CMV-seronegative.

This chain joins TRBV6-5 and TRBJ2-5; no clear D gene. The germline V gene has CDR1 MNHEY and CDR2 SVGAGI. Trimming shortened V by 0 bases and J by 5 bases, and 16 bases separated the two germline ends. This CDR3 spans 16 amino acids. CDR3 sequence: CASSYSAGLGRETQYF. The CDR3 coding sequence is TGTGCCAGCAGTTACTCTGCCGGCCTGGGCCGGGAGACCCAGTACTTC.

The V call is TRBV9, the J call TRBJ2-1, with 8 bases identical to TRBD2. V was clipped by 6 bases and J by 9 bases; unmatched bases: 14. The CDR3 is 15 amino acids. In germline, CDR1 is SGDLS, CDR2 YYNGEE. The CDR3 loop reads CASTLEVNGGVEQFF. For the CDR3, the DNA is TGTGCCAGCACCCTGGAGGTAAACGGGGGGGTTGAGCAGTTCTTC. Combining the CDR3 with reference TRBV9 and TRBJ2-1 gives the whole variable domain DSGVTQTPKHLITATGQRVTLRCSPRSGDLSVYWYQQSLDQGLQFLIQYYNGEERAKGNILERFSAQQFPDLHSELNLSSLELGDSALYFCASTLEVNGGVEQFFGPGTRLTVL.

This CDR3 reads CASSLEVGQNSYEQYF. CDR3 bases: TGTGCCAGCAGTCTTGAGGTGGGACAGAACTCCTACGAGCAGTACTTC. The chain combines TRBV2 with TRBJ2-7; 7 positions match TRBD1. V trimming: 5 bases; J trimming: 0 bases; junction bases outside the gene matches: 10. CDR3 length: 16 residues. In germline, CDR1 is SNHLY, CDR2 FYNNEI.

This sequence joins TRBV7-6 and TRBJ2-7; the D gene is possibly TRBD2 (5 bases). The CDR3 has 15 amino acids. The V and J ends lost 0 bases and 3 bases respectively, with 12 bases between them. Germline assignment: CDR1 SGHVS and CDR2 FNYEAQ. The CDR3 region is CASSLAGEGNYEQYF. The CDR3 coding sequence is TGTGCCAGCAGCTTAGCCGGGGAAGGGAACTACGAGCAGTACTTC.

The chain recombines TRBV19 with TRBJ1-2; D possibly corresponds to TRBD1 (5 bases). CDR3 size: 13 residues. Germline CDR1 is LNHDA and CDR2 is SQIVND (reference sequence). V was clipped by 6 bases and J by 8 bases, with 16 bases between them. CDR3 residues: CASREGQRGGYTF. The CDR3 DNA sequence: TGTGCCAGTAGGGAAGGACAACGAGGAGGCTACACCTTC.

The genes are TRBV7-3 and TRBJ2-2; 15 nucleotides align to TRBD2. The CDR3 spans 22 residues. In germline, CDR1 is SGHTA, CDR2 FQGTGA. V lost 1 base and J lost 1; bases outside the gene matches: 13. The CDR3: CASSLRGSIGTSGGRNTGELFF. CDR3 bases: TGTGCCAGCAGCTTAAGGGGGAGCATCGGGACTAGCGGGGGGAGGAACACCGGGGAGCTGTTTTTT.

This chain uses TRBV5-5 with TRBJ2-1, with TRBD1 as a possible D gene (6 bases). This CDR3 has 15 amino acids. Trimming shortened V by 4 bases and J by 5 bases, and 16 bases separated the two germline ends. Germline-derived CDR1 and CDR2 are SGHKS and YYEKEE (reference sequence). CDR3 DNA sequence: TGTGCCAGCAGCATATACAGGGCTACAGACAATGAGCAGTTCTTC. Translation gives CASSIYRATDNEQFF.

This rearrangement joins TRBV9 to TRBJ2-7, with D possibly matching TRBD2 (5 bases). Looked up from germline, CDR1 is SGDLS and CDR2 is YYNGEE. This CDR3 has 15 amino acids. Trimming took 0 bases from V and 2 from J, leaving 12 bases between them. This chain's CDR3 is CASSVDGVGTYEQYF. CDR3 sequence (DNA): TGTGCCAGCAGCGTAGACGGGGTAGGAACCTACGAGCAGTACTTC.

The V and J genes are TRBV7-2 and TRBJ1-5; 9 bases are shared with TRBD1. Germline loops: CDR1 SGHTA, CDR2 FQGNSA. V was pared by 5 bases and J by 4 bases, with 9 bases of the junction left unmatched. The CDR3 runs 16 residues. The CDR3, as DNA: TGTGCCAGCAGCCCAATGGACAGGGGCGGGAATCAGCCCCAGCATTTT. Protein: CASSPMDRGGNQPQHF.

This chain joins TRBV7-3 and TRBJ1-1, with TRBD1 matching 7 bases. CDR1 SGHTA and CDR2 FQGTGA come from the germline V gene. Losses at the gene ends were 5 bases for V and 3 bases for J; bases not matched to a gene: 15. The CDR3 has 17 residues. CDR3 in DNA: TGTGCCAGCAGCCTAGGACAGGAGCGGACCCTTTACACTGAAGCTTTCTTT. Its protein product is CASSLGQERTLYTEAFF.

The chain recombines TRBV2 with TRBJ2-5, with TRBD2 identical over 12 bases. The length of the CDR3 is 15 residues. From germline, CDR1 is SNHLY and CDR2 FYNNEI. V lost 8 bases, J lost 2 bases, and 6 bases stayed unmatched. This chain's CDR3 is CASGGLAGVQETQYF. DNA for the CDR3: TGTGCCAGCGGGGGACTAGCGGGCGTACAAGAGACCCAGTACTTC.

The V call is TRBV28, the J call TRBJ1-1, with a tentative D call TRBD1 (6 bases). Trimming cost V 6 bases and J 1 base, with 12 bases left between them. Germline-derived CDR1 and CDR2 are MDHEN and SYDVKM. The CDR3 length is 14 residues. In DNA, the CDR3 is TGTGCCAGCAGCCCCCAGGGGAAGAACACTGAAGCTTTCTTT. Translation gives CASSPQGKNTEAFF.

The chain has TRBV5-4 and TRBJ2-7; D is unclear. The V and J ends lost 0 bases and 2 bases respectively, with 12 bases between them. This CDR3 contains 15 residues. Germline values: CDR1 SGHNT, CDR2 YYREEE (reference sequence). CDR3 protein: CASSLGLPPTYEQYF. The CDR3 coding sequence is TGTGCCAGCAGCTTGGGACTTCCCCCGACCTACGAGCAGTACTTC.

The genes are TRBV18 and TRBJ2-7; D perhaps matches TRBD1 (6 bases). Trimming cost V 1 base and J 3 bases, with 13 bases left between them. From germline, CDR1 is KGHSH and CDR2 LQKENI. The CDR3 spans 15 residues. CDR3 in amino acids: CASSPQGDGFYEQYF. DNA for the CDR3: TGTGCCAGCTCACCACAGGGGGACGGGTTCTACGAGCAGTACTTC.

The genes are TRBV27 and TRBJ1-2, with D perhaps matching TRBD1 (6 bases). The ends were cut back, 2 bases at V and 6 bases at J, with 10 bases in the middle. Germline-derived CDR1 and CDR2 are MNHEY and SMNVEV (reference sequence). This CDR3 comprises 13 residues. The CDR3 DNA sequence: TGTGCCAGCAGTTTACAGGGGACGAATGGCTACACCTTC. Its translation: CASSLQGTNGYTF.